This TCR beta chain came from a study of blood T cell repertoires in COVID-19. Study background: The United States, Italy and Spain were the sources of the acute and convalescent COVID-19 samples.

Germline CDR1 reads MDHEN; CDR2 reads SYDVKM. V was trimmed by 6 bases and J by 8 bases, leaving 11 bases between them. The CDR3 is 13 amino acids. Per the study methods: How many nucleated cells were present was estimated from reference gene primer amplification. Profiling relied on immunoSEQ multiplex PCR, and the TCRdb table lists in-frame clones only, not all of them. V and J calls and clone size are those listed in that table; D and trimming were worked out from the DNA. This sample has some 250,000 clones, with roughly 80% found just once. Sequencing was carried out using peripheral blood. The chain recombines TRBV28 with TRBJ1-6; unclear D gene. This TCR derives from a woman aged 80 or older with acute or convalescent COVID-19. CDR3 protein: CASRVVRDSPLHF. The CDR3 DNA reads as TGTGCCAGCAGGGTGGTCCGGGATTCACCCCTCCACTTT. The full variable domain, with the rest looked up from reference TRBV28 and TRBJ1-6, is DVKVTQSSRYLVKRTGEKVFLECVQDMDHENMFWYRQDPGLGLRLIYFSYDVKMKEKGDIPEGYSVSREKKERFSLILESASTNQTSMYLCASRVVRDSPLHFGNGTRLTVT.